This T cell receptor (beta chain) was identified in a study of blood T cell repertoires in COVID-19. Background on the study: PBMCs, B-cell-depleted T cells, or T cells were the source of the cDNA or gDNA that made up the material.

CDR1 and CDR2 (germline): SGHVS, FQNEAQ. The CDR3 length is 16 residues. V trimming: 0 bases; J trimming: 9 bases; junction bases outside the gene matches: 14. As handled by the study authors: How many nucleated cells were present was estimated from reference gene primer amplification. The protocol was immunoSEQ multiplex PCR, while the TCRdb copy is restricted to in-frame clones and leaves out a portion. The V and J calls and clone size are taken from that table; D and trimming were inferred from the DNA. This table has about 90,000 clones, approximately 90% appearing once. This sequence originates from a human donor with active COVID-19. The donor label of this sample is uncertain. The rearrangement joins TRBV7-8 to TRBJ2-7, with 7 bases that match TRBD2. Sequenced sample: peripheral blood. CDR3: CASSLASGAGEAAQYF. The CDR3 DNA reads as TGTGCCAGCAGCTTAGCGAGCGGCGCGGGGGAGGCCGCGCAGTACTTC.